Each of the 24 T cell receptor beta chains below was sequenced from the same sample in a study of shared clonotypes between healthy human individuals. Sequenced by immunoSEQ multiplex PCR; TCRdb stores in-frame clones only, minus some. The sample contains about half a million clones, about 85% of which appear only once. Sequencing was carried out using PBMCs. The receptor source for this set is a middle-aged woman in good health. Some clones in this sample may be carry-over from other donors' samples.

The chain is built from TRBV5-4 and TRBJ2-1, with 14 nucleotides matching TRBD2. The CDR3 loop spans 17 amino acids. V dropped 3 bases and J dropped 3; count of bases not matched to a gene: 5. The germline CDR1 and CDR2 sequences are SGHNT and YYREEE (reference sequence). CDR3 in amino acids: CASSSGLAGVGYNEQFF. CDR3 nucleotides: TGTGCCAGCAGCTCGGGACTAGCGGGAGTCGGCTACAATGAGCAGTTCTTC.

In DNA, the CDR3 is TGTGCCAGCAGCTTATTACGGCATAGCAATCAGCCCCAGCATTTT. Encoded protein: CASSLLRHSNQPQHF. The genes are TRBV7-8 and TRBJ1-5; D gene uncertain. The V end was cut by 2 bases, the J end by 0 bases, with 8 bases between. Germline V gives CDR1 SGHVS, CDR2 FQNEAQ. The CDR3 has 15 amino acids.

The CDR3 here is CASSRGRVATEAFF. Written as DNA, the CDR3 is TGTGCCAGCAGTCGGGGACGCGTGGCCACTGAAGCTTTCTTT. This sequence joins TRBV28 and TRBJ1-1; tentative D call: TRBD1 (5 bases). The length of the CDR3 is 14 residues. V gave up 5 bases and J gave up 4 bases, with 14 bases separating them. Germline V gives CDR1 MDHEN, CDR2 SYDVKM. Full variable domain (missing parts from reference TRBV28 and TRBJ1-1): DVKVTQSSRYLVKRTGEKVFLECVQDMDHENMFWYRQDPGLGLRLIYFSYDVKMKEKGDIPEGYSVSREKKERFSLILESASTNQTSMYLCASSRGRVATEAFFGQGTRLTVV.

The chain is built from TRBV14 and TRBJ2-3; D gene ambiguous. The CDR3 runs 16 residues. V lost 4 bases and J lost 3, with 17 bases in between. Germline V lookup: CDR1 SGHDN, CDR2 FVKESK. The CDR3 loop reads CASSLTFNGVTDTQYF. CDR3 coding DNA: TGTGCCAGCAGCCTAACATTTAATGGAGTGACAGATACGCAGTATTTT. The variable domain in full, with the rest retrieved from reference TRBV14 and TRBJ2-3, is EAGVTQFPSHSVIEKGQTVTLRCDPISGHDNLYWYRRVMGKEIKFLLHFVKESKQDESGMPNNRFLAERTGGTYSTLKVQPAELEDSGVYFCASSLTFNGVTDTQYFGPGTRLTVL.

This sequence joins TRBV19 and TRBJ1-2, with TRBD1 identical over 12 bases. This CDR3 is built from 16 residues. Looked up from germline, CDR1 is LNHDA and CDR2 is SQIVND (reference sequence). Germline trimming cut 2 bases from V and 4 bases from J; bases unmatched to any gene: 5. CDR3 nucleotides: TGTGCCAGTAGTATACCCGGGACAGGGGGCGTCTATGGCTACACCTTC. The encoded protein is CASSIPGTGGVYGYTF.

This clone was counted once. The chain is built from TRBV13 and TRBJ2-1; 12 bases are a match to TRBD2. This CDR3 is built from 17 residues. After removal of 5 bases from V and 5 bases from J, the junction contained 10 bases not matched to a gene. Germline CDR1 and CDR2: PRHDT and FYEKMQ (reference sequence). The CDR3 protein is CASSPPRSSGRDNEQFF. In DNA form, the CDR3 reads TGTGCCAGCAGCCCCCCGAGGTCTAGCGGGAGGGACAATGAGCAGTTCTTC.

The rearrangement uses TRBV5-1 and TRBJ2-5, with D perhaps assigned TRBD1 or TRBD2 (5 bases each). Trimming took 4 bases from V and 3 from J, leaving 13 bases between them. Germline CDR1 reads SGHRS; CDR2 reads YFSETQ. This CDR3 is 14 amino acids long. The CDR3 DNA is TGCGCCAGCAGCGGGGGTCTTTCCGAAGAGACCCAGTACTTC. Translated, it gives CASSGGLSEETQYF.

V usage is TRBV6-1 and J usage is TRBJ2-7; TRBD1 aligns across 10 bases. In germline, CDR1 is MNHNS, CDR2 SASEGT. V lost 4 bases, J lost 7 bases, and 7 bases stayed unmatched. CDR3 length: 14 residues. The CDR3 protein is CASSATRTGGEQYF. In nucleotides, the CDR3 is TGTGCCAGCAGTGCAACCAGGACAGGGGGGGAGCAGTACTTC.

This clone was seen a few times. The chain has TRBV29-1 and TRBJ1-4; D is ambiguous. Deletions cut 5 bases from V and 4 bases from J, with 8 bases between. This CDR3 has 12 residues. The germline CDR1 and CDR2 sequences are SQVTM and ANQGSEA. CDR3 nucleotides: TGCAGCGTTACGGCCTTTAATGAAAAACTGTTTTTT. Protein product: CSVTAFNEKLFF.

In regard to this clone: This sample also contains other DNA sequences that code for the same CDR3. J is TRBJ1-5 and V is TRBV2; D remains ambiguous. This CDR3 contains 12 residues. Trimming left V 3 bases short and J 5 bases short, with 5 bases between. Germline V gene data show CDR1 as SNHLY and CDR2 as FYNNEI. CDR3 nucleotide sequence: TGTGCCAGCAGTGATCGGGATCAGCCCCAGCATTTT. Translating it yields CASSDRDQPQHF.

The chain couples TRBV28 to TRBJ2-2; D might be TRBD1 (5 bases). The CDR3 has 13 residues. V lost 6 bases to trimming and J lost 8 bases, with 13 bases between them. Germline CDR1 reads MDHEN; CDR2 reads SYDVKM. In DNA, the CDR3 is TGTGCCAGCAGGGGAAGGGGTATAGGGGAGCTGTTTTTT. Its translation is CASRGRGIGELFF.

This clone appeared a single time. This chain joins TRBV30 and TRBJ2-2; tentative D call: TRBD2 (6 bases). The CDR3 consists of 15 residues. In germline, CDR1 is GTSNPN, CDR2 SVGIG (reference sequence). Trimming left V 4 bases short and J 6 bases short, with 18 bases between. DNA for the CDR3: TGTGCCTGGACCGTCGACACGGGGGTCGCCGGGGAGCTGTTTTTT. Encoded protein: CAWTVDTGVAGELFF.

The sample holds a few counts of this clone. The CDR3 coding sequence is TGCGCCAGCAGCTTGGAGGGGTCCCTTAACACCGGGGAGCTGTTTTTT. This codes for CASSLEGSLNTGELFF. The chain couples TRBV5-1 to TRBJ2-2; D possibly corresponds to TRBD1 (5 bases). Trimming removed 0 bases from V and 2 bases from J, with 11 bases in between. Germline loops: CDR1 SGHRS, CDR2 YFSETQ. The CDR3 consists of 16 residues. The full variable domain, its missing parts supplied by reference TRBV5-1 and TRBJ2-2, is KAGVTQTPRYLIKTRGQQVTLSCSPISGHRSVSWYQQTPGQGLQFLFEYFSETQRNKGNFPGRFSGRQFSNSRSEMNVSTLELGDSALYLCASSLEGSLNTGELFFGEGSRLTVL.

The chain carries TRBV10-3 and TRBJ1-3; no clear D gene. This CDR3 spans 15 amino acids. Germline-derived CDR1 and CDR2 are ENHRY and SYGVKD. V was cut by 3 bases and J by 0 bases, with 9 bases left in between. The CDR3 reads CAISDGPPSGNTIYF. CDR3 DNA: TGTGCCATCAGTGACGGGCCGCCCTCTGGAAACACCATATATTTT.

The J gene is TRBJ1-5, the V gene TRBV28; D is uncertain. V was trimmed by 8 bases and J by 0 bases, leaving 8 bases between them. The CDR3 is 13 residues long. Germline CDR1 and CDR2: MDHEN and SYDVKM. The CDR3 region is CASEVDSNQPQHF. Here the CDR3 DNA reads TGTGCCAGCGAGGTTGATAGCAATCAGCCCCAGCATTTT.

The V call is TRBV27, the J call TRBJ2-7; D ambiguous. CDR1 and CDR2 (germline): MNHEY, SMNVEV (reference sequence). CDR3 size: 14 residues. The germline V and J ends were trimmed by 2 bases and 3 bases, with 11 bases remaining between them. The CDR3 DNA is TGTGCCAGCAGTTTAAAACAGACCGACTACGAGCAGTACTTC. Translating gives CASSLKQTDYEQYF.

The gene calls are TRBV5-4 and TRBJ2-7; 11 bases agree with TRBD2. In germline, CDR1 is SGHNT, CDR2 YYREEE (reference sequence). With 0 bases clipped from V and 2 bases from J, the junction kept 7 bases outside the gene matches. The CDR3 consists of 17 residues. CDR3 nucleotide sequence: TGTGCCAGCAGCTTGGCCCGGACTAGCGGGCCCACCTACGAGCAGTACTTC. Its translation is CASSLARTSGPTYEQYF.

This chain's CDR3 is CATSRNYQETQYF. CDR3 bases: TGTGCCACCAGCCGAAACTACCAAGAGACCCAGTACTTC. J is TRBJ2-5 and V is TRBV15; D unclear. Trimming removed 5 bases from V and 0 bases from J, with 7 bases in between. Germline CDR1 and CDR2: LNHNV and YYDKDF (reference sequence). This CDR3 has 13 amino acids.

This clone was counted a single time. The V gene is TRBV4-1, the J gene TRBJ1-5; D is ambiguous. The CDR3 runs to 15 residues. Germline lookup yields CDR1 MGHRA and CDR2 YSYEKL. Trimming cost V 1 base and J 0 bases, with 7 bases left between them. CDR3 DNA: TGCGCCAGCAGCCAAGGGCAGAATAGCAATCAGCCCCAGCATTTT. It is translated as CASSQGQNSNQPQHF.

The CDR3 sequence is CASSAWTSGVNEQFF. In DNA, the CDR3 is TGTGCCAGCAGTGCCTGGACTAGCGGAGTAAATGAGCAGTTCTTC. The rearrangement uses TRBV2 and TRBJ2-1, with 10 positions matching TRBD2. V dropped 4 bases and J dropped 7; count of bases not matched to a gene: 7. Germline V gene lookup returns CDR1 SNHLY and CDR2 FYNNEI. The CDR3 has 15 residues.

This clone was counted a single time. The chain employs TRBV30 and TRBJ2-5, with D hard to call. The DNA end is a closer match to TRBJ2-7, so the J assignment may be wrong. There are 11 residues in the CDR3. Germline V CDR1 and CDR2: GTSNPN, SVGIG (reference sequence). CDR3 in amino acids: CAWSDRYEQYF. The CDR3 DNA reads TGTGCCTGGAGTGATCGTTACGAGCAGTACTTC.

This chain connects TRBV6-6 to TRBJ2-1; TRBD1 is a possible D gene (6 bases). This CDR3 has 13 residues. The germline CDR1 and CDR2 sequences are MNHNY and SVGAGI (reference sequence). V was trimmed by 4 bases and J by 5 bases, leaving 9 bases between them. This CDR3 is CASSWTENNEQFF. CDR3 nucleotides: TGTGCCAGCAGTTGGACAGAAAACAATGAGCAGTTCTTC.

The V and J genes are TRBV5-1 and TRBJ2-7; TRBD2 is a possible D gene (6 bases). Trimming removed 4 bases at V and 4 bases at J, with 18 bases between. In germline, CDR1 is SGHRS, CDR2 YFSETQ. The CDR3 runs 15 residues. CDR3 coding DNA: TGCGCCAGCAGCCCCCAGCCCGGGACTCAGTACGAGCAGTACTTC. It specifies CASSPQPGTQYEQYF.

CDR3 in DNA: TGTGCCAGCAGCTTACTGGGGGGCGGGTATGGCTACACCTTC. This translates into CASSLLGGGYGYTF. The rearrangement joins TRBV11-2 to TRBJ1-2; a weak D match, TRBD1 (6 bases). The CDR3 extends over 14 amino acids. V gave up 2 bases and J gave up 5 bases, with 12 bases separating them. Germline V CDR1 and CDR2: SGHAT, FQNNGV.